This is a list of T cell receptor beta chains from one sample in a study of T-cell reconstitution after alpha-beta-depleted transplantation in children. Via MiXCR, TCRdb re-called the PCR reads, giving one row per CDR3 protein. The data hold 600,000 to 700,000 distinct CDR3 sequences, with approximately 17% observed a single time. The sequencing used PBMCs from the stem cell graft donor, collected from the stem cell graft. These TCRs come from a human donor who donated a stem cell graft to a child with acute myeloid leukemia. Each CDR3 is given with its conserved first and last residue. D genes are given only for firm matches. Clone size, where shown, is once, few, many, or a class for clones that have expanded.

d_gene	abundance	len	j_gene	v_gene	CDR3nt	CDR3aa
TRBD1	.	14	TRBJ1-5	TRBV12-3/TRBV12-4	TGTGCCAGCAATAGGCAGGGGGACGATCAGCCCCAGCATTTT	CASNRQGDDQPQHF
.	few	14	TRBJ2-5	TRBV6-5	TGTGCCAGCAGTTACTGGCCCGATAAGGGGACCCAGTACTTC	CASSYWPDKGTQYF
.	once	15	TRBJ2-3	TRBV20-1	TGCAGTGCTAGAGACCTTAAGCTCGTTCTAAACACGCAGTATTTT	CSARDLKLVLNTQYF
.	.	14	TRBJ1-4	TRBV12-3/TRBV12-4	TGTGCCAGCAGCCGCGGACCGATTAATGAAAAACTGTTTTTT	CASSRGPINEKLFF
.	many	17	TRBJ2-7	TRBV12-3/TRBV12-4	TGTGCCAGCAGTTTACCCACCAGCCTCCGGGACATGCGAGAGCAGTACTTC	CASSLPTSLRDMREQYF
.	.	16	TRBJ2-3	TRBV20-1	TGCAGTGCCACAGTCGGGCCTCTCGGGATGGCAGATACGCAGTATTTT	CSATVGPLGMADTQYF
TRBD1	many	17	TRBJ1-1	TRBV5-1	TGCGCCAGCAGCCGACAGGGGATTCGTACTATGAACACTGAAGCTTTCTTT	CASSRQGIRTMNTEAFF
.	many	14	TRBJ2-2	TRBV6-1	TGTGCCAGCAGGACGGGGAGGCCCACCGGGGAGCTGTTTTTT	CASRTGRPTGELFF
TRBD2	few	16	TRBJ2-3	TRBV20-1	TGCAGTGCTTCCCGTACAGCGGGGGCGGGGGAAAATACGCAGTATTTT	CSASRTAGAGENTQYF
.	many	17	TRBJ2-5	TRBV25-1	TGTGCCAGCAGTGCCTACCGCCGGCTAGGGGCCGGGGAGACCCAGTACTTC	CASSAYRRLGAGETQYF